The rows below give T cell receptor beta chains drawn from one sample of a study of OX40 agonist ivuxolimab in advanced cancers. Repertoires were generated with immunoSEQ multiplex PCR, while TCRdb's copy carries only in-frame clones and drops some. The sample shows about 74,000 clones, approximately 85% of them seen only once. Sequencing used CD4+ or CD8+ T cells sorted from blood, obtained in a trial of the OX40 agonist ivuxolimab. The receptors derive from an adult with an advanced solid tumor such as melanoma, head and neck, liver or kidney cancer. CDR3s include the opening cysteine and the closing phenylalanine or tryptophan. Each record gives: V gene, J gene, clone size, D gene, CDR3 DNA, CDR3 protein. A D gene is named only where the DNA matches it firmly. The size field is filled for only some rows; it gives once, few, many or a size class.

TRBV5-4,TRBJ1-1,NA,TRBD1,TGTGCCAGCAGCCCAGGGGGAAGGACTGAAGCTTTCTTT,CASSPGGRTEAFF
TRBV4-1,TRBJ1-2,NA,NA,TGCGCCAGCAGCCAAGTGGCCCATGAAAACTATGGCTACACCTTC,CASSQVAHENYGYTF
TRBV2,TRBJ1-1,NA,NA,TGTGCCAGCATGGGATTCGGAGGCACTGAAGCTTTCTTT,CASMGFGGTEAFF
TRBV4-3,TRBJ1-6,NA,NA,TGCGCCAGCAGCCAAGAGGATTACTATAATTCACCCCTCCACTTT,CASSQEDYYNSPLHF
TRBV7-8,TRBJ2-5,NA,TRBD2,TGTGCCAGCAGCTCTTCTAGCGGGTCTAAGGCCCAGTACTTC,CASSSSSGSKAQYF
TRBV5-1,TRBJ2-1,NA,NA,TGCGCCAGCAGTCTCCGAGCGGGTGTCTACAATGAGCAGTTCTTC,CASSLRAGVYNEQFF
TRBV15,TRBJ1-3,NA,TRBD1,TGTGCCACCAGCAGAGATAGGACAGGGGGCAATTTTGGGAACACCATATATTTT,CATSRDRTGGNFGNTIYF
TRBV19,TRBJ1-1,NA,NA,TGTGCCAGTACCCTTGGTTATGCGGCTGAAGCTTTCTTT,CASTLGYAAEAFF
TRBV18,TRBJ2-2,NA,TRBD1,TGTGCCAGCTCGGAACAGGGGGCCGGGGAGCTGTTTTTT,CASSEQGAGELFF
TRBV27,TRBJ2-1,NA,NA,TGTGCCAGCAGTTTATGGGGGACTGAGCAGTTCTTC,CASSLWGTEQFF
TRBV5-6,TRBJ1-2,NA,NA,TGTGCCAGCAGCTCCCCGGGACGCTTCAGGGCCGTCTATGGCTACACCTTC,CASSSPGRFRAVYGYTF
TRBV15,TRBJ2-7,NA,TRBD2,TGTGCCACCAGCAGAGATCCCCCACTAGCGGAGTACGAGCAGTACTTC,CATSRDPPLAEYEQYF
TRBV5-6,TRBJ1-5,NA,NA,TGTGCCAGCAGCTTGAGACAGTTCGCGGATCAGCCCCAGCATTTT,CASSLRQFADQPQHF
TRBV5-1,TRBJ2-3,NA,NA,TGCGCCAGCTACGTTATGACAGATACGCAGTATTTT,CASYVMTDTQYF
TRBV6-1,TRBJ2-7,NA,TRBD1,TGTGCCAGCAGTGAACATGCCGTTACAGGGGGCCGCGAGCAGTACTTC,CASSEHAVTGGREQYF
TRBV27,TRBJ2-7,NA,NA,TGTGCCAGCAGTCCTACCCGTAGCTCCTACGAGCAGTACTTC,CASSPTRSSYEQYF
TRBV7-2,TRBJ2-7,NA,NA,TGTGCCAGCAGCCCGGCACACGAGCAGTACTTC,CASSPAHEQYF
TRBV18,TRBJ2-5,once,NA,TGTGCCAGCTCAACCTCCCTAACGGGCCTCGGGACCCAGTACTTC,CASSTSLTGLGTQYF
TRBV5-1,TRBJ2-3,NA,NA,TGCGCCAGCAGGGAGGGAGGGGGAGATACGCAGTATTTT,CASREGGGDTQYF
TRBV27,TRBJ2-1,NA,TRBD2,TGTGCCAGCAGTTTGACCCGACTAGCGGGAGAGAGGAATGAGCAGTTCTTC,CASSLTRLAGERNEQFF
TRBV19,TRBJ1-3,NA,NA,TGTGCCAGTAGTAGGGGCACTGGAAACACCATATATTTT,CASSRGTGNTIYF
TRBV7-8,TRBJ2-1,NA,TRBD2,TGTGCCAGCAGCATAACTAGCGGGCCATCCAATGAGCAGTTCTTC,CASSITSGPSNEQFF
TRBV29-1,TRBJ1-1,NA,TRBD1,TGCAGCGGCAAATCAGGGGGCACTGAAGCTTTCTTT,CSGKSGGTEAFF
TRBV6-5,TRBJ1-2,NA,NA,TGTGCCAGCAGTTACTCGATCGCGGGATCCTATGGCTACACCTTC,CASSYSIAGSYGYTF
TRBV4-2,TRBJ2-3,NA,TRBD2,TGTGCCAGCAGCCAAGTTAGCGGGAGGGCCGGTAGTAGCACAGATACGCAGTATTTT,CASSQVSGRAGSSTDTQYF
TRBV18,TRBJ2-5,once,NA,TGTGCCAGCTCACCGTACAGGGAAGAGACCCAGTACTTC,CASSPYREETQYF
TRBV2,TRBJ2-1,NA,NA,TGTGCCAGCAGTGCGGTCTCGGTTTACAATGAGCAGTTCTTC,CASSAVSVYNEQFF
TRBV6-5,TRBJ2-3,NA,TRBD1,TGTGCCAGCAGGCTCCAGGGGGCGATCGATACGCAGTATTTT,CASRLQGAIDTQYF
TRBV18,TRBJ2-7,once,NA,TGTGCCAGCTCACCGCTGGGCAGGTACGAGCAGTACTTC,CASSPLGRYEQYF
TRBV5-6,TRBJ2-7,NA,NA,TGTGCCAGCAGCTTGGCCTGGGAAAACTACGAGCAGTACTTC,CASSLAWENYEQYF
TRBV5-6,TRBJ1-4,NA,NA,TGTGCCAGCAGCCCCTTTCAGAGGGAGAATGAAAAACTGTTTTTT,CASSPFQRENEKLFF
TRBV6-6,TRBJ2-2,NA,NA,TGTGCCAGCAGTTGGCTAGCTGTGAACACCGGGGAGCTGTTTTTT,CASSWLAVNTGELFF
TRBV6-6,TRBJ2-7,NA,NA,TGTGCCAGCAGTTACTCTTCGGGGAGCTCCTACGAGCAGTACTTC,CASSYSSGSSYEQYF
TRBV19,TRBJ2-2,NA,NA,TGTGCCAGTAGTAAACAGATGAACACCGGGGAGCTGTTTTTT,CASSKQMNTGELFF
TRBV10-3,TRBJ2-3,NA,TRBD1,TGTGCCATCAGTGCAGGGGGCGGGGCAGATACGCAGTATTTT,CAISAGGGADTQYF
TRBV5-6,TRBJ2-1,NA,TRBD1,TGTGCCAGCAGCGGCCGGGACAGAAACTACAATGAGCAGTTCTTC,CASSGRDRNYNEQFF
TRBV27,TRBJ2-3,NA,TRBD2,TGTGCCAGCAGTAGCCTAGCGGAAGATACGCAGTATTTT,CASSSLAEDTQYF
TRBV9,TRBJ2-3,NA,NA,TGTGCCAGCAGCGTACAGGGGGATACGCAGTATTTT,CASSVQGDTQYF
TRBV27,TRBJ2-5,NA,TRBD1,TGTGCCAGCAGTCTTACAGGGACAGGGGATGAGACCCAGTACTTC,CASSLTGTGDETQYF
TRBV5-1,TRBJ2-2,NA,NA,TGCGCCAGCAGCCCACGGCGGGGCAGGGCGGCCGGGGAGCTGTTTTTT,CASSPRRGRAAGELFF
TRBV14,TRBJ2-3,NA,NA,TGTGCCAGCAGCACCCAAGGAATCATGGCTAGCACAGATACGCAGTATTTT,CASSTQGIMASTDTQYF
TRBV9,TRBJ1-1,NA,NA,TGTGCCAGCAGCGTTAATCGGAACACTGAAGCTTTCTTT,CASSVNRNTEAFF
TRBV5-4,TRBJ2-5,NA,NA,TGTGCCAGCAACCCTAGGCCTAGTGAAGAGACCCAGTACTTC,CASNPRPSEETQYF
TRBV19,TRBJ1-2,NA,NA,TGTGCCAGTAGAGGGGCACAGGGCCGGGACATTAATAACTATGGCTACACCTTC,CASRGAQGRDINNYGYTF
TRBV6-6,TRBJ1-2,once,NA,TGTGCCAGCAGCAGGGGATCTGGCTACACCTTC,CASSRGSGYTF
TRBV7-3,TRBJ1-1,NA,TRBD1,TGTGCCAGCAGACACGGACAGGGGAGATCAGCTTTCTTT,CASRHGQGRSAFF
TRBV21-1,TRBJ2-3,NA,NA,TGTGCCAGCAGCGAAACACGTTCCGGACTAAGCATAGATACGCAGTATTTT,CASSETRSGLSIDTQYF
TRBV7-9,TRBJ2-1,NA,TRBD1,TGTGCCAGCATCATGGGGACAGGACTCTACGAGCAGTTCTTC,CASIMGTGLYEQFF
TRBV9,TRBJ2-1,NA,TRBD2,TGTGCCAGCAGCGTAGGCCATACTAGCGGGAGTTGGAATGAGCAGTTCTTC,CASSVGHTSGSWNEQFF
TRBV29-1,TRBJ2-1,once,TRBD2,TGCAGCGTTGAAAGCGGCGTTAGGACTAGCGGGATGATAGAGCAGTTCTTC,CSVESGVRTSGMIEQFF
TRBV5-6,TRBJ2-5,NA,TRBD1,TGTGCCAGCAGGAGGACAGGGGACCAAGAGACCCAGTACTTC,CASRRTGDQETQYF
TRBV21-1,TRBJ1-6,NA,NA,TGTGCCAGCAGCAAAGGGAAACCGGGACAGAGCTCCTATAATTCACCCCTCCACTTT,CASSKGKPGQSSYNSPLHF